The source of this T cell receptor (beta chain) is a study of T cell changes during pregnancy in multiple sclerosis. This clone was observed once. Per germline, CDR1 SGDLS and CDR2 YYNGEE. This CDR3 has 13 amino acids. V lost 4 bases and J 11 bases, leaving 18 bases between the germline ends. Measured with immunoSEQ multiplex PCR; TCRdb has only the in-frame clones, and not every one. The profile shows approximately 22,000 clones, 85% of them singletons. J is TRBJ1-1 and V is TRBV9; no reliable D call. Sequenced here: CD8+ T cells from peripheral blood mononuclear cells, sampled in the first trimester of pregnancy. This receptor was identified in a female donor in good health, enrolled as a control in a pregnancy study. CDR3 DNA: TGTGCCAGCAGCCCCGTAAGCGGCCTTGAGGCTTTCTTT. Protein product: CASSPVSGLEAFF.